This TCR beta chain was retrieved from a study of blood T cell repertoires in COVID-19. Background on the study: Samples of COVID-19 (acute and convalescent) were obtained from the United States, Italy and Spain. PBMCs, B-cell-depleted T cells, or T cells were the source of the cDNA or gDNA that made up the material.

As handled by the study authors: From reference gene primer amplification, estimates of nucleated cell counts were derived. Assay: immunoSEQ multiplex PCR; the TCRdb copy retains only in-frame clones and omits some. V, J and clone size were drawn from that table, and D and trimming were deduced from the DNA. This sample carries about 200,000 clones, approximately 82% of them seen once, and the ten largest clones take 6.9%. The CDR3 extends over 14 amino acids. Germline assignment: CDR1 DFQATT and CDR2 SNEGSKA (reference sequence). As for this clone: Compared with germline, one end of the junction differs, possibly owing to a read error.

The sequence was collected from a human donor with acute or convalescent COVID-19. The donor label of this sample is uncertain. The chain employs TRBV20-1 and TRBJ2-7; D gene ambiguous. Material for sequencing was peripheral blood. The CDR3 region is CSASRDGSSHEQYF. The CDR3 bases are TGCAGTGCTAGTAGAGACGGTAGCTCCCACGAGCAGTACTTC.